This T cell receptor (beta chain) was profiled in a study of lymphopenia after photon versus proton radiotherapy. This table comes from immunoSEQ multiplex PCR, and its TCRdb copy is limited to in-frame clones, with some not included. Among 65,000 to 75,000 clones listed, 85% to 90% were seen once. This clone was picked up a small number of times. Its specificity is not known. Broader study findings: Post-nadir TCR diversity decline inversely tracked overall survival among those who died. Oligoclonal CD8+ Temra expansion after nadir drove photon patients' diversity drop.

With V trimmed by 5 bases and J by 2 bases, 3 bases remained unmatched. Germline CDR1 and CDR2: MGHRA and YSYEKL. The CDR3 runs 14 residues. This receptor was obtained from a man older than 75 with esophageal cancer. The chain has TRBV4-1 and TRBJ1-2, with 9 bases identical to TRBD1. The sequences come from peripheral blood, collected from a patient treated with proton-based radiotherapy. CDR3 in amino acids: CASSVGQGNYGYTF. The DNA of the CDR3 is TGCGCCAGCAGCGTCGGACAGGGGAACTATGGCTACACCTTC.